This TCR beta chain is drawn from a study of T cell repertoires in cytomegalovirus infection. Overall study findings and caveats: People with CMV and the relevant HLA were identified by cumulative public TCR beta family frequency.

Only a few counts were recorded for this clonotype. Its antigen is unidentified. The CDR3 is 17 residues long. V was cut by 5 bases and J by 0 bases, with 17 bases left in between. The germline V gene has CDR1 LNHNV and CDR2 YYDKDF (reference sequence). TCRdb reanalysed the reads using MiXCR and keeps one entry per CDR3 protein. The table shows hundreds of thousands of distinct CDR3 sequences, with roughly a sixth occurring only once. V is TRBV15 and J is TRBJ1-5, with D perhaps matching TRBD1 (5 bases). The clonotype comes from a human donor in good health (CMV status not recorded). Some clones in this sample may be carry-over from other donors' samples. Sequenced material: PBMCs. The CDR3 region has the DNA TGTGCCACCAGCCCCGGGACGAGTCTTTATAGCAATCAGCCCCAGCATTTT. Translating it yields CATSPGTSLYSNQPQHF.